The text below deals with one T cell receptor (beta chain). The source of the sample is a study of cytomegalovirus exposure and HLA in healthy donors. The PCR used 60 Vbeta and 13 Jbeta primers. Repertoires were generated with immunoSEQ multiplex PCR, while TCRdb's copy carries only in-frame clones and drops some. The table shows 150,000 to 200,000 clones, with approximately 82% occurring only once. The TCR originated in a woman under 30 in good health and CMV-seropositive. Sequenced material: PBMCs.

CDR3 DNA sequence: TGTGCCAGCAGCTGGGGCCCGGGGGGACGAAGCTATGGCTACACCTTC. Its protein product is CASSWGPGGRSYGYTF. The rearrangement joins TRBV7-9 to TRBJ1-2; D is perhaps TRBD1 (5 bases). The germline gives CDR1 SEHNR, CDR2 FQNEAQ (reference sequence). V gave up 4 bases and J gave up 4 bases, with 19 bases separating them. The CDR3 runs to 16 residues.